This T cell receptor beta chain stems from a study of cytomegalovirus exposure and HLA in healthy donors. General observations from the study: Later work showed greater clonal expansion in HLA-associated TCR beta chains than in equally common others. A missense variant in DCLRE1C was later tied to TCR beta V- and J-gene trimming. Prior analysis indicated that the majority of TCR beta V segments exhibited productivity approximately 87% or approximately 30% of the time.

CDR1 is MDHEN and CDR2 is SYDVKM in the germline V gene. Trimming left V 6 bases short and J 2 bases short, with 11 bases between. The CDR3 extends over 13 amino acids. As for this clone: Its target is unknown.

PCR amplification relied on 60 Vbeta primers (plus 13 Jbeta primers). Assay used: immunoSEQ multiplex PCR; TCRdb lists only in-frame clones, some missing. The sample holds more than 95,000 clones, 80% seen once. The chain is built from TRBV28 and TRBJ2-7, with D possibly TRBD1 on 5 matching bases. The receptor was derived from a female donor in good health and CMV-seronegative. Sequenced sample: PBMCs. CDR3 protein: CASSPRQTYEQYF. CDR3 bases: TGTGCCAGCAGCCCAAGACAGACCTACGAGCAGTACTTC.